The rows below give T cell receptor beta chains drawn from one sample of a study of cytomegalovirus exposure and HLA in healthy donors. Using immunoSEQ multiplex PCR, the repertoire was profiled, and TCRdb retains in-frame clones only, with some absent. The table has some 140,000 clones, about 85% seen once; the top ten hold more than 3%. The specimen sequenced was PBMCs. These TCRs come from a female donor in good health and CMV-seronegative. Both conserved end residues are part of each CDR3. D genes are given only for firm matches. Expanded clones are given a class, and other clones once, few, many or no size at all.

NA | TRBD1 | TRBJ1-2 | TRBV5-1 | CASSLESGGGYGYTF | TGCGCCAGCAGCTTGGAATCAGGGGGTGGCTATGGCTACACCTTC
NA | NA | TRBJ2-1 | TRBV10-3 | CAIIESPRGEQFF | TGTGCCATCATCGAATCTCCGCGGGGTGAGCAGTTCTTC
NA | NA | TRBJ2-7 | TRBV7-2 | CASSLPPGGETYEQYF | TGTGCCAGCAGCTTACCCCCCGGCGGAGAGACTTACGAGCAGTACTTC
NA | NA | TRBJ2-7 | TRBV19 | CASSIDQGPYEQYF | TGTGCCAGTAGTATAGATCAGGGGCCCTACGAGCAGTACTTC
NA | NA | TRBJ1-3 | TRBV28 | CASGGGSSGNTIYF | TGTGCCAGCGGGGGGGGCTCCTCTGGAAACACCATATATTTT
NA | TRBD2 | TRBJ2-7 | TRBV28 | CASSLWAGVPYF | TGTGCCAGCAGTTTATGGGCGGGAGTTCCGTACTTC
NA | NA | TRBJ1-3 | TRBV7-9 | CASSYGRDGNTIYF | TGTGCCAGCAGCTACGGACGGGATGGAAACACCATATATTTT
NA | NA | TRBJ1-5 | TRBV30 | CAWSGGGYQPQHF | TGTGCCTGGAGTGGGGGGGGCTACCAGCCCCAGCATTTT
NA | TRBD1 | TRBJ2-5 | TRBV27 | CASSLRTGGQETQYF | TGTGCCAGCAGTCTTAGGACAGGGGGCCAAGAGACCCAGTACTTC
NA | NA | TRBJ2-7 | TRBV25-1 | CASSGGRVSSYEQYF | TGTGCCAGCAGTGGTGGCAGGGTGAGCTCCTACGAGCAGTACTTC
NA | TRBD1 | TRBJ1-1 | TRBV28 | CASSLLKTGITEAFF | TGTGCCAGCAGTTTATTAAAGACAGGGATCACTGAAGCTTTCTTT
few | NA | TRBJ1-4 | TRBV5-6 | CASSWAGREKLFF | TGTGCCAGCAGCTGGGCGGGGAGAGAAAAACTGTTTTTT
NA | TRBD2 | TRBJ2-1 | TRBV9 | CASSVGGLASYNEQFF | TGTGCCAGCAGCGTAGGAGGACTAGCGTCCTACAATGAGCAGTTCTTC
NA | TRBD1 | TRBJ1-1 | TRBV4-1 | CASSQEGTGGTEAFF | TGCGCCAGCAGCCAAGAAGGGACAGGGGGCACTGAAGCTTTCTTT
NA | TRBD2 | TRBJ2-1 | TRBV5-1 | CASSLAPTSGGSYNEQFF | TGCGCCAGCAGCTTGGCCCCGACTAGCGGGGGCTCCTACAATGAGCAGTTCTTC
NA | TRBD1 | TRBJ2-3 | TRBV4-3 | CASSHTTGRSDTQYF | TGCGCCAGCAGCCATACGACAGGGCGTTCAGATACGCAGTATTTT
once | NA | TRBJ1-3 | TRBV18 | CASSPSRGLSGNTIYF | TGTGCCAGCTCACCCTCCAGAGGCCTCTCTGGAAACACCATATATTTT
NA | NA | TRBJ1-3 | TRBV11-3 | CASSLLTGYSGNTIYF | TGTGCCAGCAGCTTACTTACAGGGTACTCTGGAAACACCATATATTTT
once | TRBD1 | TRBJ2-2 | TRBV5-3 | CARSPRDRGNTGELFF | TGTGCCAGAAGCCCTAGGGACAGGGGCAACACCGGGGAGCTGTTTTTT
NA | NA | TRBJ2-2 | TRBV7-2 | CASSWRRDTGELFF | TGTGCCAGCAGCTGGAGGCGGGACACCGGGGAGCTGTTTTTT
few | NA | TRBJ1-2 | TRBV11-2 | CASSLGAGRGGYTF | TGTGCCAGCAGCTTAGGGGCGGGACGCGGTGGCTACACCTTC
once | TRBD1 | TRBJ1-5 | TRBV5-8 | CASSLGSGQGNQPQHF | TGTGCCAGCAGCTTGGGGTCGGGACAGGGCAATCAGCCCCAGCATTTT
NA | TRBD1 | TRBJ1-6 | TRBV6-6 | CASSTRTGGLGPLHF | TGTGCCAGCAGTACAAGGACAGGGGGCTTGGGCCCCCTCCACTTT
NA | NA | TRBJ2-2 | TRBV27 | CASSLLGAGTGELFF | TGTGCCAGCAGTTTATTGGGGGCGGGCACCGGGGAGCTGTTTTTT